The clone carrying this T cell receptor beta chain came up a few times. TCRdb redid the calling of the 5' RACE reads with MiXCR, one entry per CDR3 protein. The sample lists over 350,000 distinct CDR3 sequences, about 24% occurring once. The data were taken from a study of T-cell memory formation after mild COVID-19. The CDR3 covers 17 residues. Trimming took off 1 base at V and 0 bases at J, with 14 bases between the two ends. Sequencing input: PBMCs or a T cell subset sorted from them (not recorded which). This chain joins TRBV12-3 or TRBV12-4 and TRBJ2-3; possible D gene TRBD2, 5 bases. The TCR originated in an adult woman who had mild COVID-19 (a few samples of this study predate the infection). Cell type and time point are not known. The CDR3 DNA follows: TGTGCCAGCAGTTTAGATCTGGCGAGGACTAGCACAGATACGCAGTATTTT. It codes for CASSLDLARTSTDTQYF.